This TCR beta chain is drawn from a study of T cells in localized non-small cell lung cancer. Study observations and caveats: The appearance of a median 57 of the top 100 tumor clones was seen in adjacent lung. Because researchers sequenced only one region of the tumor, heterogeneity is still possible.

Germline assignment: CDR1 SGHAT and CDR2 FQNNGV. V was shortened by 3 bases and J by 0 bases, with 12 bases between the two germline ends. This CDR3 is built from 17 residues. In the case of this clone: Its antigen is unidentified.

Assay: immunoSEQ multiplex PCR; the TCRdb copy retains only in-frame clones and omits some. The sample includes 64,000 or so clones, roughly 90% seen only once; the top ten take approximately 2%. The receptor was isolated from a woman aged 40 to 75 with stage I lung adenocarcinoma. The V and J genes are TRBV11-2 and TRBJ2-6; possible D gene TRBD2, 6 bases. The material was peripheral blood, obtained before any cancer treatment. CDR3 sequence: CASSFGTWGSGANVLTF. The CDR3 region has the DNA TGTGCCAGCAGCTTCGGGACTTGGGGCTCTGGGGCCAACGTCCTGACTTTC.